The rows below give T cell receptor beta chains drawn from one sample of a study of vaccination and CD4 T cells after COVID-19. TCRdb reanalysed the PCR reads using MiXCR and keeps one entry per CDR3 protein. The sample has several thousand distinct CDR3 sequences, under 75% seen once. Their specific antigens are unknown. The sequenced sample was CD4+ T cells from blood, cultured in vitro. The receptor source for this set is a human donor who had recovered from COVID-19. Both conserved end residues are part of each CDR3. The D gene is left open where the match is weak. Not all rows give a size; the values are once, few, many and, for expanded clones, a class.

clone_size	v_call	j_call	cdr3_length	d_call	cdr3_aa	cdr3_nt
NA	TRBV18	TRBJ2-5	16	NA	CASSLQTASRVETQYF	TGTGCCAGCTCACTGCAGACAGCCTCGAGGGTCGAGACCCAGTACTTC
NA	TRBV10-3	TRBJ2-6	16	TRBD1	CAIPGQGSKGANVLTF	TGTGCCATCCCGGGACAGGGATCGAAAGGGGCCAACGTCCTGACTTTC
NA	TRBV11-3	TRBJ2-3	13	NA	CASSLGGSDTQYF	TGTGCCAGCAGCTTAGGTGGAAGCGATACGCAGTATTTT
NA	TRBV27	TRBJ1-1	14	NA	CASSFSQLNTEAFF	TGTGCCAGCAGTTTCAGTCAGTTGAACACTGAAGCTTTCTTT
NA	TRBV6-1	TRBJ1-2	17	NA	CASSGRAGTLPNYGYTF	TGTGCCAGCAGTGGTAGGGCAGGCACACTTCCTAACTATGGCTACACCTTC
NA	TRBV5-1	TRBJ2-5	14	NA	CASSLDPASETQYF	TGCGCCAGCAGCTTGGACCCTGCCTCAGAGACCCAGTACTTC
NA	TRBV5-1	TRBJ2-5	15	NA	CASSLSTRGLETQYF	TGCGCCAGCAGCTTGAGTACCCGGGGGTTGGAGACCCAGTACTTC
NA	TRBV10-3	TRBJ1-2	14	TRBD1	CAISGQGLDYGYTF	TGTGCCATCAGCGGACAGGGGTTGGACTATGGCTACACCTTC
once	TRBV5-1	TRBJ1-1	14	TRBD1	CASETGQANTEAFF	TGCGCCAGCGAGACGGGACAGGCGAACACTGAAGCTTTCTTT
NA	TRBV7-8	TRBJ1-1	13	NA	CASSPSQAGEAFF	TGTGCCAGCAGCCCCTCCCAGGCGGGTGAAGCTTTCTTT
NA	TRBV7-2	TRBJ2-3	15	NA	CASSLVGLRTDTQYF	TGTGCCAGCAGCTTAGTCGGGCTCCGCACAGATACGCAGTATTTT
NA	TRBV7-2	TRBJ2-1	11	NA	CASSPDTEQFF	TGTGCCAGCAGCCCAGATACAGAGCAGTTCTTC
NA	TRBV7-2	TRBJ1-1	14	NA	CASSLRVYTWVAFF	TGTGCCAGCAGCTTAAGGGTGTACACTTGGGTAGCTTTCTTT
NA	TRBV11-2	TRBJ2-2	14	NA	CASRPRNSAGELFF	TGTGCCAGCAGACCCAGAAATAGCGCTGGGGAGCTGTTTTTT
few	TRBV20-1	TRBJ1-6	16	NA	CSESFFGASYNSPLHF	TGCAGTGAATCATTCTTCGGGGCATCCTATAATTCACCCCTCCACTTT
once	TRBV10-3	TRBJ1-2	13	TRBD1	CAIRQGGPYGYTF	TGTGCCATCCGACAGGGTGGCCCTTATGGCTACACCTTC
NA	TRBV12-3/TRBV12-4	TRBJ2-1	15	TRBD2	CASSLGLAGANEQFF	TGTGCCAGCAGTTTAGGACTAGCGGGGGCCAATGAGCAGTTCTTC
NA	TRBV5-4	TRBJ2-3	15	NA	CASSLISGNTDTQYF	TGTGCCAGCAGCTTGATTAGCGGAAACACAGATACGCAGTATTTT
few	TRBV2	TRBJ1-6	17	TRBD1	CASSEGARGLRNSPLHF	TGTGCCAGCAGTGAGGGGGCCAGGGGGCTTCGTAATTCACCCCTCCACTTT
NA	TRBV25-1	TRBJ2-7	14	NA	CASSEFYRDHEQYF	TGTGCCAGCAGTGAATTTTACAGGGACCACGAGCAGTACTTC
NA	TRBV6-1	TRBJ1-2	13	NA	CASSEVGYGGYTF	TGTGCCAGCAGTGAAGTAGGTTACGGTGGCTACACCTTC
NA	TRBV20-1	TRBJ1-4	13	NA	CSARVSTFEKLFF	TGCAGTGCTAGAGTTAGTACATTTGAAAAACTGTTTTTT
NA	TRBV4-3	TRBJ1-2	16	TRBD1	CASSQGPTGGNYGYTF	TGCGCCAGCAGCCAAGGGCCCACAGGGGGCAACTATGGCTACACCTTC
NA	TRBV20-1	TRBJ2-5	18	TRBD2	CSARDRAGWAGAQETQYF	TGCAGTGCTAGAGACCGAGCGGGTTGGGCGGGAGCCCAAGAGACCCAGTACTTC
NA	TRBV15	TRBJ2-5	13	TRBD2	CATSRLAEETQYF	TGTGCCACCAGCAGGCTAGCGGAGGAGACCCAGTACTTC
NA	TRBV11-2	TRBJ1-2	14	NA	CASSPLGTNYGYTF	TGTGCCAGCAGCCCCCTGGGCACAAACTATGGCTACACCTTC
NA	TRBV7-3	TRBJ1-1	13	NA	CANHRTENTEAFF	TGTGCCAACCATCGAACGGAGAACACTGAAGCTTTCTTT